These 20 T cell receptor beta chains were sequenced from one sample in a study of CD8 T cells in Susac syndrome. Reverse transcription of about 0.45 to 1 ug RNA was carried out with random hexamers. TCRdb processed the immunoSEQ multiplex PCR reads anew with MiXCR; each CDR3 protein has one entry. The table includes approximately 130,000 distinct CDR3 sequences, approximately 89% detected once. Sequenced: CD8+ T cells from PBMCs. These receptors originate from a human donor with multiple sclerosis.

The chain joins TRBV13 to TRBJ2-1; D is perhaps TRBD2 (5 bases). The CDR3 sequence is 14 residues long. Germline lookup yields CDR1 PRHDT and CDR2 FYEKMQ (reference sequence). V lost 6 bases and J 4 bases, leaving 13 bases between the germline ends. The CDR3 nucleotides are TGTGCCAGCAGATCCGGACTGGGGTACAATGAGCAGTTCTTC. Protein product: CASRSGLGYNEQFF.

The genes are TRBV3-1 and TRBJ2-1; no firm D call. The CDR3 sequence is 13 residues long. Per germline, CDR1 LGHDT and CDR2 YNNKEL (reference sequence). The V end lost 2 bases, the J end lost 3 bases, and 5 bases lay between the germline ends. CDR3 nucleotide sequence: TGTGCCAGCAGCCAAAACAGCTACAATGAGCAGTTCTTC. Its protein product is CASSQNSYNEQFF.

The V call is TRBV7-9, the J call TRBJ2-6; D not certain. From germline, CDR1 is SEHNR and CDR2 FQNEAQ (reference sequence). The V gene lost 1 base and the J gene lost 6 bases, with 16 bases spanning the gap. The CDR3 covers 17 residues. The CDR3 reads CASSLGYMGPEANVLTF. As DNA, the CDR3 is TGTGCCAGCAGCTTAGGGTATATGGGCCCCGAGGCCAACGTCCTGACTTTC.

The CDR3 protein is CSALSRVFRFPEAFF. The CDR3 nucleotides are TGCAGTGCTCTGTCCAGGGTTTTTAGGTTCCCTGAAGCTTTCTTT. The chain has TRBV20-1 and TRBJ1-1, with D possibly TRBD1 on 5 matching bases. This CDR3 is built from 15 residues. V lost 5 bases to trimming and J lost 6 bases, with 22 bases between them. Germline CDR1 DFQATT, CDR2 SNEGSKA (reference sequence).

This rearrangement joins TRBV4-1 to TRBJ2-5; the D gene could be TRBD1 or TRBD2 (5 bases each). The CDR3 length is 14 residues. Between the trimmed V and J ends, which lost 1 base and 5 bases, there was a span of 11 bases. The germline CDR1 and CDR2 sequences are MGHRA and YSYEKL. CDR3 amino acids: CASSQVGTGETQYF. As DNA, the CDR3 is TGCGCCAGCAGCCAAGTTGGGACCGGGGAGACCCAGTACTTC.

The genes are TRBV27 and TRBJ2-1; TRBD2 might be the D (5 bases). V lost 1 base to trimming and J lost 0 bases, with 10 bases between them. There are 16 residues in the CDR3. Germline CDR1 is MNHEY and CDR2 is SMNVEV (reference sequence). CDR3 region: CASSLYGDSSYNEQFF. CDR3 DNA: TGTGCCAGCAGTTTATACGGGGATAGCTCCTACAATGAGCAGTTCTTC.

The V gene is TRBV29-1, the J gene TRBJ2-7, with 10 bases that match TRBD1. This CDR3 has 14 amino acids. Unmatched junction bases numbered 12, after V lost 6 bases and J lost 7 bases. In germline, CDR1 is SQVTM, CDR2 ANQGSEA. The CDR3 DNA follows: TGCAGCGTAATAGGACAGGGGGTGACATGGGAGCAGTACTTC. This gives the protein CSVIGQGVTWEQYF.

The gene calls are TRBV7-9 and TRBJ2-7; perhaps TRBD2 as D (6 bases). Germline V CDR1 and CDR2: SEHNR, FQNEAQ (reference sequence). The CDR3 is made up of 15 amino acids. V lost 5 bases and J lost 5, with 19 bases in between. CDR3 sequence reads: CASSPPGRELDEQYF. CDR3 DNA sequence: TGTGCCAGCAGCCCTCCGGGCCGGGAGTTAGACGAGCAGTACTTC. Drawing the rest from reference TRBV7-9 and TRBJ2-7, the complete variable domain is DTGVSQNPRHKITKRGQNVTFRCDPISEHNRLYWYRQTLGQGPEFLTYFQNEAQLEKSRLLSDRFSAERPKGSFSTLEIQRTEQGDSAMYLCASSPPGRELDEQYFGPGTRLTVT.

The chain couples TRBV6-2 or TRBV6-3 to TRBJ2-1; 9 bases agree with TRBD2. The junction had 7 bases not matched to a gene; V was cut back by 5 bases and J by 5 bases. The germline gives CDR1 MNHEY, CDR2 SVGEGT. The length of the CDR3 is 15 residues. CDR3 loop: CASSLSGSGNNEQFF. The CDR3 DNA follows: TGTGCCAGCAGTCTTAGCGGGAGCGGTAACAATGAGCAGTTCTTC.

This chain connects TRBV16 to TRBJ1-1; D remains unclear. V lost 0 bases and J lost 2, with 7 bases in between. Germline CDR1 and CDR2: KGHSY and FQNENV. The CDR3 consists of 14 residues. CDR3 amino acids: CASSQSAGNTEAFF. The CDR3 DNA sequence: TGTGCCAGCAGCCAATCCGCAGGTAACACTGAAGCTTTCTTT.

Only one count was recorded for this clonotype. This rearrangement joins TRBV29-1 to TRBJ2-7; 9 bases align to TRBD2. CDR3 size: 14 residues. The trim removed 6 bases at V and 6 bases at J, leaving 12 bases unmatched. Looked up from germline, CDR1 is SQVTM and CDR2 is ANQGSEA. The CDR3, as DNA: TGCAGCGTCCCAACCGGGACTAGCCTAACCGAGCAGTACTTC. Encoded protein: CSVPTGTSLTEQYF.

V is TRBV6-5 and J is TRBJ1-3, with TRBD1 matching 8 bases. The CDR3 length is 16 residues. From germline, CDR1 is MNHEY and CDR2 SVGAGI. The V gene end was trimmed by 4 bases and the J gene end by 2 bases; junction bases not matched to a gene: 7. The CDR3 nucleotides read TGTGCCAGCAGTTTCGTACAGGGGGAAGCTGGAAACACCATATATTTT. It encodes CASSFVQGEAGNTIYF.

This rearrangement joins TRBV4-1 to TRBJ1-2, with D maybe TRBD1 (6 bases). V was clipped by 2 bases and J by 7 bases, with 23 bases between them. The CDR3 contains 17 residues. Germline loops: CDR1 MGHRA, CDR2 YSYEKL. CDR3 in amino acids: CASSQQTGWRLTGGYTF. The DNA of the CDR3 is TGCGCCAGCAGCCAACAGACAGGCTGGAGGTTAACGGGTGGCTACACCTTC.

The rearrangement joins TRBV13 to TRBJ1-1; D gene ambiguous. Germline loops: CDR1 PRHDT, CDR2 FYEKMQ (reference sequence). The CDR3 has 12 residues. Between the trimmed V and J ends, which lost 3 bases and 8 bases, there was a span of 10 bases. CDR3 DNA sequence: TGTGCCAGCAGCTTTATGGGAACAGAAGCTTTCTTT. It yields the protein CASSFMGTEAFF.

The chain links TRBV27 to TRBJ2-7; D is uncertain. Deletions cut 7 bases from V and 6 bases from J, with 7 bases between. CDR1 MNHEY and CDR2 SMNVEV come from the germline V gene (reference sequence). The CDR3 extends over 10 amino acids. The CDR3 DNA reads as TGTGCCAGCACCCCCCTCGAGCAGTACTTC. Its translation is CASTPLEQYF.

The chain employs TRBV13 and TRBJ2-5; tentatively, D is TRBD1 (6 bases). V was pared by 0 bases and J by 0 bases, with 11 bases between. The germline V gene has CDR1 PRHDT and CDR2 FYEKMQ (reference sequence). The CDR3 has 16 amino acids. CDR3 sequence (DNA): TGTGCCAGCAGCTTAGGGTTTGACAGGAACCAAGAGACCCAGTACTTC. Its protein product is CASSLGFDRNQETQYF.

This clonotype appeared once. The CDR3 DNA sequence: TGTGCCAGCAGCGTAGGGCCTTACAATGAGCAGTTCTTC. It is translated as CASSVGPYNEQFF. This chain uses TRBV9 with TRBJ2-1, with unresolved D. V dropped 0 bases and J dropped 4 bases, with 5 bases sitting between them. This CDR3 has 13 amino acids. Germline values: CDR1 SGDLS, CDR2 YYNGEE. Based on the CDR3 plus reference TRBV9 and TRBJ2-1, the full variable domain is DSGVTQTPKHLITATGQRVTLRCSPRSGDLSVYWYQQSLDQGLQFLIQYYNGEERAKGNILERFSAQQFPDLHSELNLSSLELGDSALYFCASSVGPYNEQFFGPGTRLTVL.

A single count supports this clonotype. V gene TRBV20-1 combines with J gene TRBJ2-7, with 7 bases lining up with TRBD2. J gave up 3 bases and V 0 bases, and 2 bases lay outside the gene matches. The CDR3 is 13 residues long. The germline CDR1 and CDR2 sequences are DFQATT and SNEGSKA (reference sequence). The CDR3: CSAREGGSYEQYF. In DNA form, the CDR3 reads TGCAGTGCTAGAGAGGGGGGGAGCTACGAGCAGTACTTC.

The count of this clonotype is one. The CDR3 reads CASSFSGSSNEQFF. DNA for the CDR3: TGTGCCAGCAGTTTTAGCGGGAGTAGCAATGAGCAGTTCTTC. V gene TRBV27 combines with J gene TRBJ2-1; 9 bases map to TRBD2. Per germline, CDR1 MNHEY and CDR2 SMNVEV (reference sequence). The CDR3 extends over 14 amino acids. Trimming removed 3 bases from V and 6 bases from J; junction bases left unmatched: 3.

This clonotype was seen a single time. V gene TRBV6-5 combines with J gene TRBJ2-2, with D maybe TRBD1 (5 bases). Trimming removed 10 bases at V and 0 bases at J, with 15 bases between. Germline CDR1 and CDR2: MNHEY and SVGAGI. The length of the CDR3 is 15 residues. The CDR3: CATQRPGTNTGELFF. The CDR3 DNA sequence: TGTGCCACCCAGCGTCCAGGGACGAACACCGGGGAGCTGTTTTTT.